This T cell receptor beta chain was recorded in a study of blood T cell repertoires in COVID-19. Across the whole study: Italy, Spain and the United States were the sources of the convalescent and acute COVID-19 samples. The cDNA or gDNA used as material had been derived from T cells, B-cell-depleted T cells, or PBMCs.

Followed over time, Seattle patients had been enrolled while infection was active. In the original analysis: Researchers report that nucleated cell counts were estimated from reference gene primer amplification. TCRdb keeps only in-frame clones here, not all; method: immunoSEQ multiplex PCR. V and J calls and clone size are those listed in that table; D and trimming were worked out from the DNA. This table has 95,000 to 150,000 clones, 90% to 95% appearing once. The receptor was isolated from a man in his fifties with COVID-19, enrolled during active disease. The specimen sequenced was peripheral blood.

CDR3 amino acids: CASSGGPITGELFF. The CDR3 DNA reads as TGTGCCAGCAGCGGAGGGCCGATCACCGGGGAGCTGTTTTTT. This rearrangement joins TRBV3-1 (or the pseudogene TRBV3-2) to TRBJ2-2, with D tentatively TRBD2 (6 bases). From germline, CDR1 is LGHDT and CDR2 YNNKEL (reference sequence). Between the trimmed V and J ends, which lost 5 bases and 4 bases, there was a span of 11 bases. The CDR3 totals 14 residues.